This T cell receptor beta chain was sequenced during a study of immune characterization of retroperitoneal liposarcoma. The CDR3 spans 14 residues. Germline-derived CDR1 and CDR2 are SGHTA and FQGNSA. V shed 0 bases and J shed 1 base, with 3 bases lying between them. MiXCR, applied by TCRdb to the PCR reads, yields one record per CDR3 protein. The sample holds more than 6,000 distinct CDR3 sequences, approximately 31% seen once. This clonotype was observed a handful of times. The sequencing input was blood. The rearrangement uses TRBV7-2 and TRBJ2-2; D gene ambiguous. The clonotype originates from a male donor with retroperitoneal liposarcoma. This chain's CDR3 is CASSLAGNTGELFF. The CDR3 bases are TGTGCCAGCAGCTTAGCAGGGAACACCGGGGAGCTGTTTTTT.